These 26 T cell receptor beta chains originate from one sample sequenced in a study of OX40 agonist ivuxolimab in advanced cancers. Clones were read by immunoSEQ multiplex PCR, and TCRdb kept only the in-frame ones, dropping some. Among tens of thousands of clones listed, around 84% were seen once. The sequenced sample was CD4+ or CD8+ T cells sorted from blood, obtained in a trial of the OX40 agonist ivuxolimab. Receptors originate from an adult with an advanced solid tumor such as melanoma, head and neck, liver or kidney cancer.

The chain uses TRBV29-1 and TRBJ2-2, with unresolved D. V dropped 4 bases and J dropped 0 bases, with 12 bases sitting between them. Looked up from germline, CDR1 is SQVTM and CDR2 is ANQGSEA. The CDR3 is made up of 15 amino acids. CDR3 protein: CSVGGAFANTGELFF. The CDR3 nucleotides read TGCAGCGTTGGAGGCGCATTCGCGAACACCGGGGAGCTGTTTTTT.

The chain carries TRBV28 and TRBJ1-2; perhaps TRBD1 as D (5 bases). The CDR3 totals 13 residues. The germline gives CDR1 MDHEN, CDR2 SYDVKM. V was cut by 5 bases and J by 4 bases, with 11 bases left in between. CDR3 residues: CASSNGDGYGYTF. The CDR3 nucleotides read TGTGCCAGCAGTAACGGGGACGGCTATGGCTACACCTTC.

There are a few counts of this clone. The V gene is TRBV9, the J gene TRBJ2-3; the D gene is possibly TRBD2 (6 bases). V was clipped by 7 bases and J by 4 bases, with 16 bases between them. The germline CDR1 and CDR2 sequences are SGDLS and YYNGEE. This CDR3 is built from 14 residues. DNA for the CDR3: TGTGCCAGCTCCACCCGGGGGTACTCAGATACGCAGTATTTT. It codes for CASSTRGYSDTQYF.

This clone has only a few counts. The V and J genes are TRBV7-9 and TRBJ2-1, with a weak D call TRBD1 (5 bases). The CDR3 sequence is 16 residues long. CDR1 and CDR2 from the germline V gene are SEHNR and FQNEAQ (reference sequence). Deletions cut 6 bases from V and 0 bases from J, with 15 bases between. CDR3 loop: CASRQAGLSSYNEQFF. CDR3 in DNA: TGTGCCAGCAGACAAGCAGGGCTGAGCTCCTACAATGAGCAGTTCTTC.

The DNA for the CDR3 is TGTGCCTGGAGTGAGTACAGACACACTGAAGCTTTCTTT. Amino acids: CAWSEYRHTEAFF. The chain is built from TRBV30 and TRBJ1-1; D unresolved. Germline CDR1 reads GTSNPN; CDR2 reads SVGIG (reference sequence). Trimming left V 1 base short and J 3 bases short, with 9 bases between. The length of the CDR3 is 13 residues.

The genes are TRBV28 and TRBJ1-3, with D unclear. The V gene lost 2 bases and the J gene lost 6 bases, with 5 bases spanning the gap. Per the germline V gene, CDR1 is MDHEN and CDR2 is SYDVKM. CDR3 size: 12 residues. The CDR3 nucleotides read TGTGCCAGCAGTTTAACTTCAAACACCATATATTTT. Its translation is CASSLTSNTIYF.

The gene calls are TRBV11-3 and TRBJ2-7; 9 bases line up with TRBD1. CDR3 length: 13 residues. Per germline, CDR1 SGHNT and CDR2 YENEEA. J was trimmed by 3 bases and V by 5 bases; bases with no gene match: 2. CDR3 sequence reads: CASSLDRGYEQYF. The CDR3 coding sequence is TGTGCCAGCAGCCTGGACAGGGGCTACGAGCAGTACTTC. The full variable domain, completed using reference TRBV11-3 and TRBJ2-7, is EAGVVQSPRYKIIEKKQPVAFWCNPISGHNTLYWYLQNLGQGPELLIRYENEEAVDDSQLPKDRFSAERLKGVDSTLKIQPAELGDSAVYLCASSLDRGYEQYFGPGTRLTVT.

The chain joins TRBV19 to TRBJ1-2; 9 nucleotides match TRBD1. Germline V lookup: CDR1 LNHDA, CDR2 SQIVND (reference sequence). This CDR3 contains 15 residues. Unmatched junction bases numbered 12, after V lost 6 bases and J lost 7 bases. The CDR3 is CASRTPGQGVGGYTF. The CDR3 coding sequence is TGTGCCAGTAGGACTCCGGGACAGGGAGTGGGTGGCTACACCTTC.

The rearrangement links TRBV30 to TRBJ1-5; D gene uncertain. CDR3 length: 12 amino acids. Between the trimmed V and J ends, which lost 7 bases and 0 bases, there was a span of 7 bases. Looked up from germline, CDR1 is GTSNPN and CDR2 is SVGIG (reference sequence). CDR3 amino acids: CALTPSNQPQHF. The CDR3, as DNA: TGTGCCTTGACACCTAGCAATCAGCCCCAGCATTTT.

This chain connects TRBV28 to TRBJ1-4; D perhaps matches TRBD1 (5 bases). With 2 bases removed from V and 8 bases from J, the gap between germline ends came to 12 bases. Germline values: CDR1 MDHEN, CDR2 SYDVKM. There are 14 residues in the CDR3. CDR3: CASSLRGRGEKLFF. The CDR3 DNA follows: TGTGCCAGCAGTTTAAGAGGCCGGGGGGAAAAACTGTTTTTT. The whole variable domain, filled in from reference TRBV28 and TRBJ1-4, reads DVKVTQSSRYLVKRTGEKVFLECVQDMDHENMFWYRQDPGLGLRLIYFSYDVKMKEKGDIPEGYSVSREKKERFSLILESASTNQTSMYLCASSLRGRGEKLFFGSGTQLSVL.

This chain uses TRBV6-5 with TRBJ2-1, with D possibly TRBD2 on 6 matching bases. Trimming took 2 bases from V and 6 from J, leaving 8 bases between them. Germline V gene lookup returns CDR1 MNHEY and CDR2 SVGAGI. The CDR3 runs 13 residues. CDR3 amino acids: CASSYLTSNEQFF. The CDR3 DNA follows: TGTGCCAGCAGTTACCTGACTAGCAATGAGCAGTTCTTC.

The V gene is TRBV27, the J gene TRBJ2-7; 7 bases fit TRBD2. Germline CDR1 MNHEY, CDR2 SMNVEV (reference sequence). The CDR3 spans 15 residues. The V gene end was trimmed by 2 bases and the J gene end by 3 bases; junction bases not matched to a gene: 7. CDR3 DNA sequence: TGTGCCAGCAGTTTAGATGGTAGGGAGGGCTACGAGCAGTACGTC. Translated, it gives CASSLDGREGYEQYV.

The chain joins TRBV27 to TRBJ1-6; no definite D call. Germline assignment: CDR1 MNHEY and CDR2 SMNVEV (reference sequence). CDR3 length: 12 residues. Trimming cost V 5 bases and J 10 bases, with 9 bases left between them. CDR3: CASSPLGSPLHF. The CDR3 region has the DNA TGTGCCAGCAGTCCCCTGGGGTCACCCCTCCACTTT.

V gene TRBV5-1 combines with J gene TRBJ1-6; D gene uncertain. Trimming took 0 bases from V and 8 from J, leaving 9 bases between them. The germline CDR1 and CDR2 sequences are SGHRS and YFSETQ. CDR3 length equals 14 residues. The CDR3 DNA follows: TGCGCCAGCAGCTTGGGGTCGGCGGATTCACCCCTCCACTTT. Translating it yields CASSLGSADSPLHF.

The chain recombines TRBV7-8 with TRBJ2-2; 8 positions agree with TRBD2. Germline assignment: CDR1 SGHVS and CDR2 FQNEAQ. V lost 2 bases to trimming and J lost 7 bases; unmatched junction nucleotides: 6. CDR3 length: 15 amino acids. The CDR3 reads CASSLRAGGDGELFF. DNA for the CDR3: TGTGCCAGCAGCTTAAGGGCGGGGGGCGACGGGGAGCTGTTTTTT.

The rearrangement links TRBV19 to TRBJ1-5; D not certain. CDR3 length equals 14 residues. CDR1 and CDR2 (germline): LNHDA, SQIVND (reference sequence). Trimming stripped 6 bases from V and 2 bases from J, with 11 bases between. The CDR3 nucleotides read TGTGCCAGTAGCCAAAGGGCGGGCAATCAGCCCCAGCATTTT. Its translation: CASSQRAGNQPQHF.

The chain uses TRBV10-1 and TRBJ1-2, with a possible D match to TRBD1 (5 bases). V gave up 5 bases and J gave up 3 bases, with 10 bases separating them. The CDR3 length is 13 residues. Germline CDR1 WNHNN, CDR2 SYGVQD (reference sequence). The CDR3 is CASSQTADYGYTF. CDR3 DNA sequence: TGCGCCAGCAGTCAGACAGCAGACTATGGCTACACCTTC.

A word on this clone: The identical CDR3 is also encoded by other nucleotide sequences in the sample. The chain uses TRBV5-1 and TRBJ2-3, with 11 bases aligning to TRBD2. The CDR3 has 16 residues. Per germline, CDR1 SGHRS and CDR2 YFSETQ. V gave up 4 bases and J gave up 6 bases; unmatched junction bases: 10. CDR3 bases: TGCGCCAGCAGCCTCTTTAGCGGGGGGGCCAGGGATACGCAGTATTTT. This encodes CASSLFSGGARDTQYF.

This clone was counted a few times. The chain carries TRBV7-2 and TRBJ2-3; 7 bases are a match to TRBD1. Germline trimming cut 3 bases from V and 1 base from J; bases unmatched to any gene: 1. The CDR3 consists of 14 residues. CDR1 is SGHTA, CDR2 FQGNSA, per germline. CDR3 nucleotides: TGTGCCAGCAGCTTTGGACAGGGCACAGATACGCAGTATTTT. Residues: CASSFGQGTDTQYF. Full variable domain (rest looked up from reference TRBV7-2 and TRBJ2-3): GAGVSQSPSNKVTEKGKDVELRCDPISGHTALYWYRQSLGQGLEFLIYFQGNSAPDKSGLPSDRFSAERTGGSVSTLTIQRTQQEDSAVYLCASSFGQGTDTQYFGPGTRLTVL.

This rearrangement joins TRBV6-5 to TRBJ2-7; 7 bases fit TRBD2. Germline CDR1 is MNHEY and CDR2 is SVGAGI. The CDR3 length is 15 residues. V trimming: 5 bases; J trimming: 2 bases; junction bases outside the gene matches: 9. CDR3 coding DNA: TGTGCCAGCAGTAGAGATTCTAGCGGAACCTACGAGCAGTACGTC. Translation gives CASSRDSSGTYEQYV.

V is TRBV19 and J is TRBJ1-5; D perhaps matches TRBD1 (5 bases). V lost 7 bases and J 3 bases, leaving 19 bases between the germline ends. The CDR3 contains 16 residues. Germline CDR1 is LNHDA and CDR2 is SQIVND (reference sequence). As DNA, the CDR3 is TGTGCCAGTAACCACCCGACAGTACTAGACAATCAGCCCCAGCATTTT. Encoded protein: CASNHPTVLDNQPQHF.

CDR3 nucleotide sequence: TGTGCCAGTAGTATACGGCTCTTTGGAGATACGCAGTATTTT. It is translated as CASSIRLFGDTQYF. The chain has TRBV19 and TRBJ2-3; D is unresolved. Between the trimmed V and J ends, which lost 2 bases and 5 bases, there was a span of 11 bases. The CDR3 length is 14 residues. CDR1 is LNHDA, CDR2 SQIVND, per germline (reference sequence).

V and J are TRBV5-6 and TRBJ2-7, with 9 nucleotides matching TRBD2. CDR3 length equals 15 residues. Germline CDR1 SGHDT, CDR2 YYEEEE. Trimming at V came to 4 bases and at J to 4 bases, leaving 9 bases not matched to a gene. The CDR3: CASSQTSGYPYEQYF. DNA of the CDR3: TGTGCCAGCAGCCAGACTAGCGGTTACCCTTACGAGCAGTACTTC.

This CDR3 reads CASSLGTPNTYEQYV. CDR3 nucleotides: TGTGCCAGCAGCTTGGGGACTCCCAATACCTACGAGCAGTACGTC. This sequence joins TRBV5-5 and TRBJ2-7; the D gene is possibly TRBD2 (5 bases). Between the trimmed V and J ends, which lost 0 bases and 2 bases, there was a span of 12 bases. CDR1 and CDR2 (germline): SGHKS, YYEKEE (reference sequence). The CDR3 runs 15 residues.

The chain uses TRBV5-4 and TRBJ2-5; D gene unclear. The CDR3 has 17 residues. The V end lost 4 bases, the J end lost 1 base, and 20 bases lay between the germline ends. Germline V gene data show CDR1 as SGHNT and CDR2 as YYREEE (reference sequence). CDR3 sequence: CASSAKTGRWGQETQYF. CDR3 nucleotides: TGTGCCAGCAGCGCTAAAACCGGGCGGTGGGGCCAAGAGACCCAGTACTTC.

The chain employs TRBV11-2 and TRBJ1-4; tentative D call: TRBD1 (5 bases). Germline CDR1 reads SGHAT; CDR2 reads FQNNGV. The germline V and J ends were trimmed by 3 bases and 8 bases, with 10 bases remaining between them. The CDR3 contains 13 residues. Here the CDR3 DNA reads TGTGCCAGCAGCTTGGTGGGGGAAGAAAAACTGTTTTTT. This gives the protein CASSLVGEEKLFF.